Listed here are 25 T cell receptor beta chains from one sample, sequenced in a study of beta chain features in type 1 diabetes. The entirety of the isolated RNA underwent reverse transcription, so expressed TCRB transcripts were sequenced. Sequencing used immunoSEQ multiplex PCR; TCRdb keeps in-frame clones, though not all of them. Of almost 250,000 clones listed, roughly 13% are singletons. What was sequenced was naive CD4+ T cells from blood. All receptors derive from a woman between 40 and 50 years old in good health.

This clone showed up just once. V usage is TRBV25-1 and J usage is TRBJ2-7; the D gene is possibly TRBD1 (6 bases). Trimming took off 4 bases at V and 3 bases at J, with 19 bases between the two ends. Germline V lookup: CDR1 MGHDK, CDR2 SYGVNS. This CDR3 spans 16 amino acids. CDR3 amino acids: CASSGTGPSLLYEQYF. In DNA form, the CDR3 reads TGTGCCAGCAGTGGCACAGGGCCTAGTCTACTCTACGAGCAGTACTTC.

The rearrangement links TRBV6-6 to TRBJ2-5; the D gene is possibly TRBD1 (5 bases). This CDR3 comprises 12 residues. The V gene's germline CDR1 is MNHNY and CDR2 SVGAGI (reference sequence). The V gene lost 1 base and the J gene lost 10 bases, with 10 bases spanning the gap. CDR3 nucleotide sequence: TGTGCCAGCAGTTACTTGGGGCAGAGCCAGTACTTC. Amino acid sequence: CASSYLGQSQYF.

The genes are TRBV5-1 and TRBJ2-5, with 8 bases aligning to TRBD1. CDR3 size: 14 residues. Per the germline V gene, CDR1 is SGHRS and CDR2 is YFSETQ. Trimming at V came to 3 bases and at J to 7 bases, leaving 8 bases not matched to a gene. In nucleotides, the CDR3 is TGCGCCAGCAGCTCCGACAGGGGATCGCTGACCCAGTACTTC. It codes for CASSSDRGSLTQYF.

V usage is TRBV5-1 and J usage is TRBJ2-2; unclear D gene. The V and J ends lost 0 bases and 5 bases respectively, with 8 bases between them. Germline loops: CDR1 SGHRS, CDR2 YFSETQ. The length of the CDR3 is 14 residues. CDR3: CASSLAVSTGELFF. The DNA of the CDR3 is TGCGCCAGCAGCTTGGCTGTGTCGACCGGGGAGCTGTTTTTT.

This clone was seen a few times. V gene TRBV6-6 combines with J gene TRBJ2-7; possible D gene TRBD1, 5 bases. This CDR3 contains 12 residues. The V and J ends lost 7 bases and 0 bases respectively, with 7 bases between them. In germline, CDR1 is MNHNY, CDR2 SVGAGI (reference sequence). The CDR3 DNA follows: TGTGCCAGCACGCAGGGCTCCTACGAGCAGTACTTC. This encodes CASTQGSYEQYF.

CDR3 sequence (DNA): TGTGCCAGCAGCTTGCCAGGGGGCATCACTGGAAACACCATATATTTT. Translating gives CASSLPGGITGNTIYF. The chain recombines TRBV5-4 with TRBJ1-3; 8 positions agree with TRBD1. This CDR3 has 16 amino acids. In germline, CDR1 is SGHNT, CDR2 YYREEE (reference sequence). Unmatched junction bases numbered 5, after V lost 1 base and J lost 2 bases.

The J gene is TRBJ1-2, the V gene TRBV5-5; D is ambiguous. Per the germline V gene, CDR1 is SGHKS and CDR2 is YYEKEE (reference sequence). The V and J ends lost 4 bases and 7 bases respectively, with 11 bases between them. CDR3 length equals 12 residues. In DNA, the CDR3 is TGTGCCAGCAGCCCTTGGGAGATTGGCTACACCTTC. This gives the protein CASSPWEIGYTF.

This clone occurred a few times. Other DNA sequences from this sample encode an identical CDR3 as well. The chain carries TRBV2 and TRBJ2-5; the D is unclear. This CDR3 has 11 amino acids. The V and J ends lost 8 bases and 0 bases respectively, with 4 bases between them. Germline assignment: CDR1 SNHLY and CDR2 FYNNEI. CDR3 sequence (DNA): TGTGCCAGCTCGTACCAAGAGACCCAGTACTTC. Residues: CASSYQETQYF.

This clone was detected many times. The V and J genes are TRBV5-4 and TRBJ2-3; 9 bases fit TRBD2. J lost 5 bases, V lost 2 bases, and 3 bases had no gene match. Germline V lookup: CDR1 SGHNT, CDR2 YYREEE (reference sequence). This CDR3 contains 14 residues. The CDR3 loop is CASSLAGGRDTQYF. CDR3 DNA: TGTGCCAGCAGCTTAGCGGGGGGCCGAGATACGCAGTATTTT.

This chain joins TRBV19 and TRBJ2-5; 7 nucleotides match TRBD1. The V gene's germline CDR1 is LNHDA and CDR2 SQIVND (reference sequence). The trim removed 9 bases at V and 5 bases at J, leaving 15 bases unmatched. CDR3 size: 15 residues. In DNA, the CDR3 is TGTGCCAGCCGAGGGGGCCATAATACGTGGGAGACCCAGTACTTC. Translation: CASRGGHNTWETQYF.

This clone was seen a handful of times. The chain carries TRBV15 and TRBJ2-1, with 9 bases identical to TRBD2. Germline CDR1 and CDR2: LNHNV and YYDKDF (reference sequence). V shed 3 bases and J 8 bases; nucleotides not matched to a gene: 14. The CDR3 extends over 17 amino acids. The CDR3 DNA reads as TGTGCCACCAGCAGGGGAGGGTTAGAAGCGGGGGGCGATGAGCAGTTCTTC. The encoded protein is CATSRGGLEAGGDEQFF.

This chain uses TRBV2 with TRBJ2-2; TRBD1 might be the D (6 bases). V lost 6 bases and J lost 4, with 12 bases in between. This CDR3 is built from 14 residues. Germline V gene sequence: CDR1 SNHLY, CDR2 FYNNEI. This chain's CDR3 is CASRDSFGTGELFF. The CDR3 coding sequence is TGTGCCAGCAGGGACAGTTTCGGCACCGGGGAGCTGTTTTTT.

This clone was found a few times. The rearrangement uses TRBV7-2 and TRBJ2-2, with 8 bases identical to TRBD2. V dropped 5 bases and J dropped 0; count of bases not matched to a gene: 2. Germline CDR1 SGHTA, CDR2 FQGNSA. The CDR3 consists of 15 residues. CDR3 amino acids: CASSLSGANTGELFF. In nucleotides, the CDR3 is TGTGCCAGCAGCCTTAGCGGGGCGAACACCGGGGAGCTGTTTTTT.

This clone has just a few counts. This chain joins TRBV6-6 and TRBJ2-2, with D possibly being TRBD2 (6 bases). The CDR3 extends over 13 amino acids. Per the germline V gene, CDR1 is MNHNY and CDR2 is SVGAGI (reference sequence). V was trimmed by 6 bases and J by 7 bases, leaving 12 bases between them. The DNA of the CDR3 is TGTGCCAGCAGGGAACGGGGGAGCGGGGAGCTGTTTTTT. Protein product: CASRERGSGELFF.

This clone was counted a few times. This chain links TRBV7-2 with TRBJ2-4; 7 positions match TRBD2. This CDR3 has 13 residues. Germline CDR1 SGHTA, CDR2 FQGNSA. Trimming removed 6 bases from V and 10 bases from J; junction bases left unmatched: 9. The CDR3 coding sequence is TGTGCCAGCAGGCCGGTGGGGGGGGTTATTCAGTACTTC. It codes for CASRPVGGVIQYF.

The CDR3 here is CASSSQTTNEKLFF. The DNA for the CDR3 is TGCGCCAGCAGTTCACAGACAACTAATGAAAAACTGTTTTTT. This sequence joins TRBV5-1 and TRBJ1-4; D unclear. V was shortened by 5 bases and J by 0 bases, with 8 bases between the two germline ends. Per the germline V gene, CDR1 is SGHRS and CDR2 is YFSETQ. The CDR3 totals 14 residues.

This clone has only one observation. The genes are TRBV25-1 and TRBJ1-1; D gene ambiguous. Trimming took 6 bases from V and 0 from J, leaving 14 bases between them. The CDR3 consists of 15 residues. Germline V gene lookup returns CDR1 MGHDK and CDR2 SYGVNS. The CDR3 bases are TGTGCCAGCAGGACCTTGGGCGCGATGAACACTGAAGCTTTCTTT. Translating gives CASRTLGAMNTEAFF.

The chain combines TRBV19 with TRBJ2-2, with 8 bases aligning to TRBD2. V was clipped by 5 bases and J by 5 bases; unmatched bases: 10. Germline lookup yields CDR1 LNHDA and CDR2 SQIVND (reference sequence). The CDR3 runs 16 residues. CDR3 residues: CASSFPLRGGTGELFF. The CDR3 nucleotides are TGTGCCAGTAGTTTCCCGCTTCGGGGGGGAACCGGGGAGCTGTTTTTT.

V and J are TRBV6-5 and TRBJ2-7, with a tentative D call TRBD2 (6 bases). Trimming removed 6 bases at V and 2 bases at J, with 14 bases between. This CDR3 is 14 amino acids long. Germline CDR1 is MNHEY and CDR2 is SVGAGI. This CDR3 is CASRKTGLTYEQYF. CDR3 nucleotide sequence: TGTGCCAGCAGAAAAACGGGACTGACCTACGAGCAGTACTTC.

The chain couples TRBV6-4 to TRBJ2-1; 7 nucleotides line up with TRBD2. The CDR3 consists of 15 residues. V was pared by 4 bases and J by 4 bases, with 7 bases of the junction left unmatched. CDR1 is MRHNA and CDR2 is SNTAGT in the germline V gene. The CDR3, as DNA: TGTGCCAGCAGTGCTGAGAGCGGGGAATACAATGAGCAGTTCTTC. Amino acids: CASSAESGEYNEQFF.

The chain has TRBV19 and TRBJ2-7; the D is unclear. Germline V gene lookup returns CDR1 LNHDA and CDR2 SQIVND (reference sequence). The CDR3 extends over 13 amino acids. Between the trimmed V and J ends, which lost 4 bases and 0 bases, there was a span of 7 bases. CDR3 coding DNA: TGTGCCAGTAGTACGGAGAACTCCTACGAGCAGTACTTC. Protein: CASSTENSYEQYF.

This clone was seen only a few times. The chain has TRBV5-1 and TRBJ2-7; 9 nucleotides align to TRBD1. With V trimmed by 0 bases and J by 0 bases, 4 bases remained unmatched. This CDR3 contains 16 residues. Germline-derived CDR1 and CDR2 are SGHRS and YFSETQ. CDR3 protein: CASSLAGTGSSYEQYF. Here the CDR3 DNA reads TGCGCCAGCAGCTTGGCAGGGACAGGGAGCTCCTACGAGCAGTACTTC.

This clone occurred a few times. The rearrangement links TRBV18 to TRBJ2-7, with D perhaps TRBD2 (5 bases). Trimming stripped 1 base from V and 5 bases from J, with 12 bases between. This CDR3 contains 14 residues. Germline-derived CDR1 and CDR2 are KGHSH and LQKENI. CDR3 residues: CASSPRLALDEQYF. The CDR3 nucleotides are TGTGCCAGCTCACCACGGCTAGCTCTCGACGAGCAGTACTTC.

As DNA, the CDR3 is TGTGCCAGCAGCTTAGCCGCCGCGGCGACGGAGACCCAGTACTTC. Translated, it gives CASSLAAAATETQYF. V usage is TRBV7-9 and J usage is TRBJ2-5; D remains ambiguous. With 0 bases removed from V and 5 bases from J, the gap between germline ends came to 13 bases. The CDR3 spans 15 residues. Germline CDR1 reads SEHNR; CDR2 reads FQNEAQ (reference sequence).

The rearrangement uses TRBV9 and TRBJ1-6; 9 positions agree with TRBD1. Germline-derived CDR1 and CDR2 are SGDLS and YYNGEE. V lost 0 bases, J lost 9 bases, and 4 bases stayed unmatched. CDR3 size: 15 residues. The DNA for the CDR3 is TGTGCCAGCAGCGTAGGCCGGACAGGGGTTTCACCCCTCCACTTT. It translates to CASSVGRTGVSPLHF.